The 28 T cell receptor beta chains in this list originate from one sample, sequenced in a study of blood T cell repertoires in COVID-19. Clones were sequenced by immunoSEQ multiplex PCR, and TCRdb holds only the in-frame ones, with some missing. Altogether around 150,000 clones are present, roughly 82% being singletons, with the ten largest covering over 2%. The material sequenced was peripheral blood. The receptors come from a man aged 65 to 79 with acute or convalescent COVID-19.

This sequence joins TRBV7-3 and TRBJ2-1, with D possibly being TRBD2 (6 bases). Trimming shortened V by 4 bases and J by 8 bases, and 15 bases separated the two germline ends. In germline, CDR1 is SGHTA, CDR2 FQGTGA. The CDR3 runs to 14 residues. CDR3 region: CASSSSGGGDEQFF. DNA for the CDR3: TGTGCCAGCAGCTCCAGTGGGGGAGGCGATGAGCAGTTCTTC. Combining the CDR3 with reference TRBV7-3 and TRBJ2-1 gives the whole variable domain GAGVSQTPSNKVTEKGKYVELRCDPISGHTALYWYRQSLGQGPEFLIYFQGTGAADDSGLPNDRFFAVRPEGSVSTLKIQRTERGDSAVYLCASSSSGGGDEQFFGPGTRLTVL.

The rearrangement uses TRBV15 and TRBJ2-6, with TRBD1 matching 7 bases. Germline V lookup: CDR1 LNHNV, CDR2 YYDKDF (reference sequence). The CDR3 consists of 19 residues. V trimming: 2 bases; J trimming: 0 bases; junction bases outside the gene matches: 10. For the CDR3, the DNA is TGTGCCACCAGCAGATCTCCCGGGACAGCTTTCTCTGGGGCCAACGTCCTGACTTTC. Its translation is CATSRSPGTAFSGANVLTF.

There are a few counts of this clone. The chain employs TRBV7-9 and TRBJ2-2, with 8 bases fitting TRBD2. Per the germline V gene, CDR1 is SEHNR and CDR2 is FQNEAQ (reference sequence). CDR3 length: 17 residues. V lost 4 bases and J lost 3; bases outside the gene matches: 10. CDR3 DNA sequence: TGTGCCAGCAGCTCGAGCGGGAGAGTCTCTTACACCGGGGAGCTGTTTTTT. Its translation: CASSSSGRVSYTGELFF. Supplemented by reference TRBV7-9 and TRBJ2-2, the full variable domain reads DTGVSQNPRHKITKRGQNVTFRCDPISEHNRLYWYRQTLGQGPEFLTYFQNEAQLEKSRLLSDRFSAERPKGSFSTLEIQRTEQGDSAMYLCASSSSGRVSYTGELFFGEGSRLTVL.

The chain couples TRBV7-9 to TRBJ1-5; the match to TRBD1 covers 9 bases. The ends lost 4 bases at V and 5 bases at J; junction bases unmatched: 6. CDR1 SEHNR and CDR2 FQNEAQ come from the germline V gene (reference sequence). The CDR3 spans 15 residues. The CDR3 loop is CASSSAQGADQPQHF. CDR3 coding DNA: TGTGCCAGCAGCTCCGCACAGGGGGCTGATCAGCCCCAGCATTTT.

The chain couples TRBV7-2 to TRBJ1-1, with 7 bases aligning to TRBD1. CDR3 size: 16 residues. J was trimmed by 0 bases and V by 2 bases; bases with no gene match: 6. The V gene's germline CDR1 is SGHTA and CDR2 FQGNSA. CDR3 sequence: CASSLNGRGLNTEAFF. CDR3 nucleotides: TGTGCCAGCAGCTTAAACGGTAGGGGGCTGAACACTGAAGCTTTCTTT.

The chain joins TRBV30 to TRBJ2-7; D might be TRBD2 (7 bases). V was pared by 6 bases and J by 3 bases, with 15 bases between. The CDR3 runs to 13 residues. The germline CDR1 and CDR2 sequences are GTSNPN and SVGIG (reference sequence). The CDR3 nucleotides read TGTGCCTGCGGCGGGGGACAAAACTACGAGCAGTACTTC. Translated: CACGGGQNYEQYF.

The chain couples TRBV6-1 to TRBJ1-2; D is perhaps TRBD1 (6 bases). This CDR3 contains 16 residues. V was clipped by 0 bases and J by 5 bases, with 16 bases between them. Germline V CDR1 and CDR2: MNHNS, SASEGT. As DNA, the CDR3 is TGTGCCAGCAGTGAAGCAGGCCTGGGGGCGGAGTATGGCTACACCTTC. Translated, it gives CASSEAGLGAEYGYTF.

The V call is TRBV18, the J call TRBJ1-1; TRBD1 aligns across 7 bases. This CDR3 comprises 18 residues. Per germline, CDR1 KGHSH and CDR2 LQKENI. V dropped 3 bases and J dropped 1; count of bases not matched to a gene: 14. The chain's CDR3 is CASSPRAATGQKNTEAFF. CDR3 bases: TGTGCCAGCTCACCTAGGGCGGCAACGGGACAGAAGAACACTGAAGCTTTCTTT.

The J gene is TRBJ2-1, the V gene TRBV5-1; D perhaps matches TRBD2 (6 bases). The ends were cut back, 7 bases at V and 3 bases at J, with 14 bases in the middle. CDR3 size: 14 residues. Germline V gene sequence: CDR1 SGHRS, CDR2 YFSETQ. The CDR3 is CASSRDGGYNEQFF. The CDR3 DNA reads TGCGCCAGCTCACGGGACGGGGGCTACAATGAGCAGTTCTTC.

The CDR3 protein is CASSTQGAHNYGYTF. The DNA for the CDR3 is TGTGCCAGCAGTACACAGGGGGCGCATAACTATGGCTACACCTTC. The chain has TRBV28 and TRBJ1-2; 9 bases are a match to TRBD1. The CDR3 loop spans 15 amino acids. In germline, CDR1 is MDHEN, CDR2 SYDVKM. V gave up 5 bases and J gave up 1 base; unmatched junction bases: 5.

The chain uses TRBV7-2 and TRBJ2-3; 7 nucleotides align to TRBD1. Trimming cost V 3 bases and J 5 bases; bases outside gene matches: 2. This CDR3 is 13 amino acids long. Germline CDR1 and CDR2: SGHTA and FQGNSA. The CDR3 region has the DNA TGTGCCAGCAGCTTGAGACAGGGAGATACGCAGTATTTT. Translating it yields CASSLRQGDTQYF. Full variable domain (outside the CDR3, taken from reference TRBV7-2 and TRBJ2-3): GAGVSQSPSNKVTEKGKDVELRCDPISGHTALYWYRQSLGQGLEFLIYFQGNSAPDKSGLPSDRFSAERTGGSVSTLTIQRTQQEDSAVYLCASSLRQGDTQYFGPGTRLTVL.

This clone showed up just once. The CDR3 DNA reads TGTGCCAGCAGTTTTCTGGCCAATCAGCCCCAGCATTTT. Amino acids: CASSFLANQPQHF. The genes are TRBV12-3 or TRBV12-4 and TRBJ1-5; D remains unclear. V lost 3 bases and J 3 bases, leaving 6 bases between the germline ends. The CDR3 totals 13 residues.

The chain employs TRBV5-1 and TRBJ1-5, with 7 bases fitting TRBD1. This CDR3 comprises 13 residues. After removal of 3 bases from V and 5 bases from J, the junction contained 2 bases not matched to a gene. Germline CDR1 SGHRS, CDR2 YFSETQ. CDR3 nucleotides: TGCGCCAGCAGCTACGACAGGGATCAGCCCCAGCATTTT. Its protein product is CASSYDRDQPQHF.

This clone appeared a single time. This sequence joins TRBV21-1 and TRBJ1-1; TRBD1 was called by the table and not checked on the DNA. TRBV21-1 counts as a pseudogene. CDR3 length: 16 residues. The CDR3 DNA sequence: TGTGCCAGCAGCCTAGATGGGGCAGGGGAAAACACTGAAGCTTTCTTT. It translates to CASSLDGAGENTEAFF.

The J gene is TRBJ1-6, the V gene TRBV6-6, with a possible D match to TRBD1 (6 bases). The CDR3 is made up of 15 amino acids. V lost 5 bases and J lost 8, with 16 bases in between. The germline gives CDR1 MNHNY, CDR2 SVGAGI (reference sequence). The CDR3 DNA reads TGTGCCAGCAGTAAGGTACAGGGAGTGGATTCACCCCTCCACTTT. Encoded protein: CASSKVQGVDSPLHF.

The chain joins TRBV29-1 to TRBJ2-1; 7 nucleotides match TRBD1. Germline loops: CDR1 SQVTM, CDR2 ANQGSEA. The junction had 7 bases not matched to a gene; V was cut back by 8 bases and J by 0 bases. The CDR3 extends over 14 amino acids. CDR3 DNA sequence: TGCAGCTCCCGGGACAGAGGCTCCTACAATGAGCAGTTCTTC. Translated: CSSRDRGSYNEQFF.

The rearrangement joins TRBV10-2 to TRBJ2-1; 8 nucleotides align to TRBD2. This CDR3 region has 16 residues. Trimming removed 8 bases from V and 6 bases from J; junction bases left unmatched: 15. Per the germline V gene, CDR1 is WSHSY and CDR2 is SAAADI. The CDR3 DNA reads TGCGCCAGCCTAGGGTACCCGGGAGGGTCATTCAATGAGCAGTTCTTC. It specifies CASLGYPGGSFNEQFF.

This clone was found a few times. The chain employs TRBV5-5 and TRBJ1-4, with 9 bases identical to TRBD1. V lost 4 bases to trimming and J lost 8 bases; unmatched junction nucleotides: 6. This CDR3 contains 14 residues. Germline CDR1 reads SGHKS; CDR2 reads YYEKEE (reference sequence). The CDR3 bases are TGTGCCAGCAGCCGGGACAGGGATGGCGAAAAACTGTTTTTT. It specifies CASSRDRDGEKLFF.

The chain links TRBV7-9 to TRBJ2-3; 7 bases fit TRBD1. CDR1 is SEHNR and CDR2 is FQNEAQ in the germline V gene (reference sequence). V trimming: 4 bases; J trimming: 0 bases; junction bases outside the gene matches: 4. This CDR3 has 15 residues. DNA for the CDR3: TGTGCCAGCAGCTCGGACAGGATTAGCACAGATACGCAGTATTTT. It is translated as CASSSDRISTDTQYF. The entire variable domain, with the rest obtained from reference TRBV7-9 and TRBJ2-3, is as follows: DTGVSQNPRHKITKRGQNVTFRCDPISEHNRLYWYRQTLGQGPEFLTYFQNEAQLEKSRLLSDRFSAERPKGSFSTLEIQRTEQGDSAMYLCASSSDRISTDTQYFGPGTRLTVL.

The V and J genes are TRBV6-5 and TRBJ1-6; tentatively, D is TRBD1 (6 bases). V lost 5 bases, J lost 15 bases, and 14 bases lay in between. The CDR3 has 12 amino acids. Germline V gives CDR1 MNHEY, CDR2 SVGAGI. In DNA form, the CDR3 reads TGTGCCAGCAGTCCATCGAGACAGGTCCTCCACTTT. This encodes CASSPSRQVLHF.

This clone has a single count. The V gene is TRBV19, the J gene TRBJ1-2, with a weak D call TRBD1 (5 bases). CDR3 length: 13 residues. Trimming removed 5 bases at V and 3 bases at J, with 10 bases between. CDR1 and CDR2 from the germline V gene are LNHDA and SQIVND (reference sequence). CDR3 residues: CASSVTADYGYTF. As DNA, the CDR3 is TGTGCCAGTAGTGTGACAGCAGACTATGGCTACACCTTC.

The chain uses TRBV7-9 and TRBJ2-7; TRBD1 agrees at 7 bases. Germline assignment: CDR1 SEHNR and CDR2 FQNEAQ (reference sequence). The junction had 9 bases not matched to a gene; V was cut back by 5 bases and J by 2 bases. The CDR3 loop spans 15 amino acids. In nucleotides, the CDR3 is TGTGCCAGCAGCACCGGGACAGCAAATCCCTACGAGCAGTACTTC. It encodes CASSTGTANPYEQYF. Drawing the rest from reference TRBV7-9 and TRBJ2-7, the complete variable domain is DTGVSQNPRHKITKRGQNVTFRCDPISEHNRLYWYRQTLGQGPEFLTYFQNEAQLEKSRLLSDRFSAERPKGSFSTLEIQRTEQGDSAMYLCASSTGTANPYEQYFGPGTRLTVT.

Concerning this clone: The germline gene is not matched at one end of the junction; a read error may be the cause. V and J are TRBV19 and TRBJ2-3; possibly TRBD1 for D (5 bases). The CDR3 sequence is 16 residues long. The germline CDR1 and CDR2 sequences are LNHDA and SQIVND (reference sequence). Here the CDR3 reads CASSLDRYYSTDTQYF. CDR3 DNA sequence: TGTGCCAGTAGTTTAGACAGATATTATAGCACAGATACGCAGTATTTT.

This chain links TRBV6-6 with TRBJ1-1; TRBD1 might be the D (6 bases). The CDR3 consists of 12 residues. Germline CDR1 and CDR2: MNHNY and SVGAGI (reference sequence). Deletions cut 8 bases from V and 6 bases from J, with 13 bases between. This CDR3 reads CASGPKGAEAFF. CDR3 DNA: TGTGCCAGCGGACCTAAGGGGGCTGAAGCTTTCTTT.

CDR3 amino acids: CASSPQGADTGELFF. The CDR3 DNA sequence: TGCGCCAGCAGTCCACAGGGGGCAGATACCGGGGAGCTGTTTTTT. The rearrangement links TRBV5-1 to TRBJ2-2; TRBD1 matches 9 bases. Trimming took 5 bases from V and 5 from J; bases not matched to a gene: 7. This CDR3 is 15 amino acids long. The germline V gene encodes CDR1 SGHRS and CDR2 YFSETQ.

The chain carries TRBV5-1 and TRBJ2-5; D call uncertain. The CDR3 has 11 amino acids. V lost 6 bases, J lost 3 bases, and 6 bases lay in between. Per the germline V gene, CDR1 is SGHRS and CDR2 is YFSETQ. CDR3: CASTQEETQYF. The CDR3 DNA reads TGCGCCAGCACCCAGGAAGAGACCCAGTACTTC.

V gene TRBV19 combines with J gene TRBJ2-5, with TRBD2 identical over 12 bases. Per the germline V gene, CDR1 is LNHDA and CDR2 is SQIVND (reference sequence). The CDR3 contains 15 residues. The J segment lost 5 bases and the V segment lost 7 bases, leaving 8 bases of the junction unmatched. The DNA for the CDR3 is TGTGCCAGTAATCCTAGCGGGGGGGCTGAGGAGACCCAGTACTTC. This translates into CASNPSGGAEETQYF.

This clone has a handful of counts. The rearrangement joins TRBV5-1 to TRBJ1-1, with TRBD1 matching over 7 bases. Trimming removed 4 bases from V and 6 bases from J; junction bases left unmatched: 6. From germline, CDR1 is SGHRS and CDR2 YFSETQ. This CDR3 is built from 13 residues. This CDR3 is CASSPGGRAEAFF. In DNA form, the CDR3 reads TGCGCCAGCAGCCCAGGGGGTCGGGCTGAAGCTTTCTTT. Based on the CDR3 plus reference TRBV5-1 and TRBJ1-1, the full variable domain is KAGVTQTPRYLIKTRGQQVTLSCSPISGHRSVSWYQQTPGQGLQFLFEYFSETQRNKGNFPGRFSGRQFSNSRSEMNVSTLELGDSALYLCASSPGGRAEAFFGQGTRLTVV.